The 10 T cell receptor beta chains below come from one sample, sequenced in a study of blood T cell repertoires in COVID-19. Some clones are missing from TCRdb's copy, which holds only in-frame ones; the method was immunoSEQ multiplex PCR. The table has 250,000 to 300,000 clones, 65% to 90% seen once. The sequenced sample consisted of peripheral blood. The receptor source for this set is a woman aged 60-75 years with active or convalescent COVID-19.

This clone occurred a few times. This chain's CDR3 is CASSMVTDSNSNQPQHF. As DNA, the CDR3 is TGTGCCAGCAGCATGGTGACAGATTCGAATAGCAATCAGCCCCAGCATTTT. The rearrangement uses TRBV7-9 and TRBJ1-5, with D perhaps TRBD1 (5 bases). V was clipped by 5 bases and J by 0 bases, with 17 bases between them. Germline lookup yields CDR1 SEHNR and CDR2 FQNEAQ (reference sequence). This CDR3 has 17 residues.

The rearrangement links TRBV3-1 (or the pseudogene TRBV3-2) to TRBJ1-6; no firm D call. This CDR3 spans 14 amino acids. Between the trimmed V and J ends, which lost 3 bases and 0 bases, there was a span of 3 bases. Germline CDR1 and CDR2: LGHDT and YNNKEL (reference sequence). This chain's CDR3 is CASSHSSYNSPLHF. The CDR3 DNA sequence: TGTGCCAGCAGCCATAGCTCCTATAATTCACCCCTCCACTTT.

V usage is TRBV27 and J usage is TRBJ1-1; possible D gene TRBD1, 6 bases. Trimming cost V 0 bases and J 4 bases, with 12 bases left between them. The CDR3 spans 15 residues. Germline CDR1 MNHEY, CDR2 SMNVEV (reference sequence). The CDR3 coding sequence is TGTGCCAGCAGTTTATCGAGGGGGTTGGGCACTGAAGCTTTCTTT. Translating it yields CASSLSRGLGTEAFF.

CDR3 coding DNA: TGTGCCAGCAGCGCCCTGACAGGCAACTCTGGAAACACCATATATTTT. Its translation: CASSALTGNSGNTIYF. The chain has TRBV9 and TRBJ1-3; D may be TRBD1 (6 bases). The germline CDR1 and CDR2 sequences are SGDLS and YYNGEE. This CDR3 is built from 16 residues. V gave up 3 bases and J gave up 0 bases, with 13 bases separating them.

The CDR3 spells CASSRAGRSGESDTQYF. CDR3 nucleotides: TGCGCCAGCAGCCGAGCCGGGCGGAGCGGGGAATCGGATACGCAGTATTTT. The V gene is TRBV4-1, the J gene TRBJ2-3, with 7 nucleotides matching TRBD2. This CDR3 contains 17 residues. V trimming: 4 bases; J trimming: 6 bases; junction bases outside the gene matches: 16. CDR1 is MGHRA and CDR2 is YSYEKL in the germline V gene.

This sequence joins TRBV21-1 and TRBJ2-5; the table's TRBD1 call for D was not verified on the DNA. TRBV21-1 is listed as a pseudogene. The CDR3 extends over 15 amino acids. The CDR3 sequence is CASGPLGQGPETQYF. CDR3 sequence (DNA): TGTGCCAGCGGGCCCTTGGGACAGGGGCCAGAGACCCAGTACTTC.

The gene calls are TRBV18 and TRBJ1-4; 8 nucleotides align to TRBD1. J was trimmed by 3 bases and V by 6 bases; bases with no gene match: 3. CDR3 length: 14 residues. Germline assignment: CDR1 KGHSH and CDR2 LQKENI. CDR3 in amino acids: CASSRQGPNEKLFF. DNA of the CDR3: TGTGCCAGCTCGCGACAGGGGCCTAATGAAAAACTGTTTTTT.

The chain employs TRBV7-2 and TRBJ2-5, with TRBD2 matching over 8 bases. The CDR3 spans 16 residues. Germline lookup yields CDR1 SGHTA and CDR2 FQGNSA. Unmatched junction bases numbered 9, after V lost 5 bases and J lost 1 base. The CDR3 sequence: CASSLTTLAGQETQYF. CDR3 coding DNA: TGTGCCAGCAGCCTTACCACTCTAGCGGGCCAAGAGACCCAGTACTTC.

The genes are TRBV4-2 and TRBJ2-2, with 10 bases that match TRBD2. Trimming removed 1 base from V and 2 bases from J; junction bases left unmatched: 1. From germline, CDR1 is LGHNA and CDR2 YNFKEQ. This CDR3 is 16 amino acids long. DNA of the CDR3: TGTGCCAGCAGCCAAGGACTAGCGGGTAACACCGGGGAGCTGTTTTTT. Amino acids: CASSQGLAGNTGELFF.

The chain is built from TRBV7-9 and TRBJ1-5, with TRBD1 as a possible D gene (6 bases). The CDR3 sequence is 14 residues long. Germline-derived CDR1 and CDR2 are SEHNR and FQNEAQ (reference sequence). Trimming cost V 5 bases and J 4 bases, with 12 bases left between them. CDR3 bases: TGTGCCAGCAGCCCTGGGACAACGAATCAGCCCCAGCATTTT. Translated: CASSPGTTNQPQHF.